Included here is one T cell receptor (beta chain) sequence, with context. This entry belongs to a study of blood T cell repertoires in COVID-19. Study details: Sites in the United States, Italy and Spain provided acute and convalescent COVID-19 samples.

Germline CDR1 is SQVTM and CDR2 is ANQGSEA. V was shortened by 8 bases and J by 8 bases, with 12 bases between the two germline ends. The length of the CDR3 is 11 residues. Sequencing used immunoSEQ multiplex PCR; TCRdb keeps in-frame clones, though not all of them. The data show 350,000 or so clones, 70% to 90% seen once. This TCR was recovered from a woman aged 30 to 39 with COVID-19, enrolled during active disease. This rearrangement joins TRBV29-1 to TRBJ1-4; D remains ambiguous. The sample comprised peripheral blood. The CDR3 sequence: CSIKVGEKLFF. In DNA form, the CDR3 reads TGCAGCATTAAGGTGGGCGAAAAACTGTTTTTT.